This T cell receptor (beta chain) was retrieved from a study of CD8 T cells in Susac syndrome. Note on this clonotype: Its antigen remains unidentified.

Per germline, CDR1 SQVTM and CDR2 ANQGSEA. The CDR3 contains 12 residues. Trimming removed 6 bases at V and 3 bases at J, with 9 bases between. The RNA input was roughly 0.45 to 1 ug, and it was reverse transcribed with random hexamers. In TCRdb, the immunoSEQ multiplex PCR reads were re-called with MiXCR into one record per CDR3 protein. Here the sample spans roughly 80,000 distinct CDR3 sequences, about 91% being singletons. Study findings and constraints: A relatively small number of individuals underwent TCR sequencing and HLA analysis.

The TCR was taken from a human donor with multiple sclerosis. The J gene is TRBJ2-1, the V gene TRBV29-1, with D unclear. The sample comprised CD8+ T cells from PBMCs. CDR3 sequence reads: CSVLDGYNEQFF. CDR3 nucleotide sequence: TGCAGCGTACTGGACGGCTACAATGAGCAGTTCTTC.